Below are 21 T cell receptor beta chains sequenced from a single sample in a study of metastatic and nonmetastatic thyroid tumors. The entire patient cohort was treatment-naive prior to thyroid surgery. TCRdb re-called clones via MiXCR from the PCR reads. The data show some 20,000 clones, with over 20% seen just once and over 9.5% held by the top ten. Sequencing used tumor tissue. These receptors were obtained from a male donor with papillary thyroid cancer or a benign thyroid nodule (not recorded which). Some clones in this sample may be carry-over from other donors' samples.

Notes on this clone: At one end, the junction sequence differs from germline, possibly due to a read error. V usage is TRBV5-1 and J usage is TRBJ2-7; possibly TRBD1 for D (5 bases). The CDR3 totals 18 residues. The germline V gene has CDR1 SGHRS and CDR2 YFSETQ. The CDR3 nucleotides are TGCGCCAGCGGCTTGGTGGCCCGTTGGCAGGGAAGGACGTACGAGCAGTACTTC. Translating it yields CASGLVARWQGRTYEQYF. The full variable domain, in which reference TRBV5-1 and TRBJ2-7 provide the parts outside the CDR3, is KAGVTQTPRYLIKTRGQQVTLSCSPISGHRSVSWYQQTPGQGLQFLFEYFSETQRNKGNFPGRFSGRQFSNSRSEMNVSTLELGDSALYLCASGLVARWQGRTYEQYFGPGTRLTVT.

By frequency in the sample, this clone is medium-sized. This rearrangement joins TRBV20-1 to TRBJ2-3; a possible D gene is TRBD2 (5 bases). Germline loops: CDR1 DFQATT, CDR2 SNEGSKA (reference sequence). CDR3 length: 15 amino acids. The V end lost 0 bases, the J end lost 2 bases, and 12 bases lay between the germline ends. Written as DNA, the CDR3 is TGCAGTGCTAGAGATAGCGCTAGCACCACAGATACGCAGTATTTT. Translation gives CSARDSASTTDTQYF.

This rearrangement joins TRBV6-2 or TRBV6-3 to TRBJ2-7, with D hard to call. Trimming pared 0 bases from V and 2 bases from J, leaving 11 bases between. The CDR3 is 15 amino acids. Germline assignment: CDR1 MNHEY and CDR2 SVGEGT. DNA of the CDR3: TGTGCCAGCAGTTACTCGTTGGGCGGAACCTACGAGCAGTACTTC. It is translated as CASSYSLGGTYEQYF.

This clone was picked up many times. This rearrangement joins TRBV2 to TRBJ2-2; 7 nucleotides line up with TRBD2. The CDR3 sequence is 14 residues long. Losses at the gene ends were 7 bases for V and 0 bases for J; bases not matched to a gene: 2. The germline gives CDR1 SNHLY, CDR2 FYNNEI. The CDR3: CASKRGANTGELFF. The CDR3 DNA follows: TGTGCCAGCAAGCGGGGTGCGAACACCGGGGAGCTGTTTTTT.

This clone came up many times. V gene TRBV9 combines with J gene TRBJ2-7, with 12 bases identical to TRBD2. Germline V gene lookup returns CDR1 SGDLS and CDR2 YYNGEE. V shed 0 bases, J shed 7 bases, and the junction held 8 bases outside the gene matches. This CDR3 contains 16 residues. The CDR3: CASSVGGLAGSGEQYF. Here the CDR3 DNA reads TGTGCCAGCAGCGTAGGGGGACTAGCGGGTTCCGGGGAGCAGTACTTC. Variable domain in full (rest from reference TRBV9 and TRBJ2-7): DSGVTQTPKHLITATGQRVTLRCSPRSGDLSVYWYQQSLDQGLQFLIQYYNGEERAKGNILERFSAQQFPDLHSELNLSSLELGDSALYFCASSVGGLAGSGEQYFGPGTRLTVT.

Regarding this clone: A much larger clone sits a single nucleotide away, making a read error possible. The chain couples TRBV12-5 to TRBJ2-2, with TRBD1 as a possible D gene (9 bases). The CDR3 is 19 amino acids. Trimming pared 2 bases from V and 1 base from J, leaving 20 bases between. Germline V gene lookup returns CDR1 LGHNT and CDR2 FRNRAP. The CDR3 sequence: CASGLTRRGGQGNTGELFF. For the CDR3, the DNA is TGTGCTAGTGGTTTGACCCGCCGGGGGGGACAGGGGAACACCGGGGAGCTGTTTTTT.

Many counts were recorded for this clone. The chain links TRBV19 to TRBJ1-2, with 7 bases aligning to TRBD1. Germline V lookup: CDR1 LNHDA, CDR2 SQIVND (reference sequence). Trimming cost V 9 bases and J 4 bases; bases outside gene matches: 8. The CDR3 sequence is 13 residues long. This CDR3 is CASELQGSYGYTF. In DNA, the CDR3 is TGTGCCAGCGAACTACAGGGGAGCTATGGCTACACCTTC.

This clone came up many times. V and J are TRBV9 and TRBJ2-1, with D maybe TRBD2 (5 bases). Germline V gene lookup returns CDR1 SGDLS and CDR2 YYNGEE. The V end was cut by 4 bases, the J end by 0 bases, with 11 bases between. There are 15 residues in the CDR3. The CDR3 sequence is CASSPTTSSYNEQFF. Written as DNA, the CDR3 is TGTGCCAGCAGCCCAACAACTAGCTCCTACAATGAGCAGTTCTTC.

The rearrangement uses TRBV4-2 and TRBJ2-7; 7 nucleotides match TRBD2. The CDR3 consists of 17 residues. Germline V CDR1 and CDR2: LGHNA, YNFKEQ. J gave up 2 bases and V 3 bases, and 13 bases lay outside the gene matches. CDR3 coding DNA: TGTGCCAGCAGCCAGGTAGGGGCGGGAGCATCCACCTACGAGCAGTACTTC. It codes for CASSQVGAGASTYEQYF.

The V and J genes are TRBV29-1 and TRBJ2-3; D possibly corresponds to TRBD2 (6 bases). The CDR3 has 13 residues. The germline gives CDR1 SQVTM, CDR2 ANQGSEA. The V end lost 8 bases, the J end lost 3 bases, and 15 bases lay between the germline ends. The CDR3 nucleotides are TGCAGCTTTTGGGGCGGGATGACAGATACGCAGTATTTT. Amino acid sequence: CSFWGGMTDTQYF.

V gene TRBV6-1 combines with J gene TRBJ2-1, with TRBD2 identical over 7 bases. The CDR3 is 15 amino acids. The J segment lost 5 bases and the V segment lost 2 bases, leaving 6 bases of the junction unmatched. Per germline, CDR1 MNHNS and CDR2 SASEGT. The CDR3 bases are TGTGCCAGCAGTGAATGGGCTAGCGGACACAATGAGCAGTTCTTC. Encoded protein: CASSEWASGHNEQFF.

This clone showed up many times. The chain combines TRBV7-8 with TRBJ2-3; D gene uncertain. CDR3 length equals 13 residues. CDR1 SGHVS and CDR2 FQNEAQ come from the germline V gene. Trimming stripped 1 base from V and 3 bases from J, with 5 bases between. CDR3 bases: TGTGCCAGCAGCTTAGTTGGGACAGATACGCAGTATTTT. It specifies CASSLVGTDTQYF.

Many counts were recorded for this clone. The J gene is TRBJ2-3, the V gene TRBV2, with D uncertain. The CDR3 covers 14 residues. CDR1 is SNHLY and CDR2 is FYNNEI in the germline V gene. The germline V and J ends were trimmed by 6 bases and 2 bases, with 12 bases remaining between them. This chain's CDR3 is CASRETQNTDTQYF. The CDR3 DNA is TGTGCCAGCAGGGAGACACAAAACACAGATACGCAGTATTTT.

As concerns this clone: At one end, the junction sequence differs from germline, possibly due to a read error. This chain joins TRBV6-1 and TRBJ2-7, with D possibly matching TRBD1 (6 bases). There are 13 residues in the CDR3. Per the germline V gene, CDR1 is MNHNS and CDR2 is SASEGT. CDR3 DNA: TGTACCAGCATACGACAGGAGGTGTACGAGCAGTACTTC. Residues: CTSIRQEVYEQYF.

This clone appeared many times. The chain recombines TRBV20-1 with TRBJ1-2; 8 bases are shared with TRBD1. This CDR3 is 16 amino acids long. Looked up from germline, CDR1 is DFQATT and CDR2 is SNEGSKA (reference sequence). The V and J ends lost 6 bases and 4 bases, in that order; junction bases with no gene match: 16. CDR3 sequence (DNA): TGCAGTGCCAACAACCTGCGGTCAGGGGGCATCTATGGCTACACCTTC. This translates into CSANNLRSGGIYGYTF.

This sequence joins TRBV7-9 and TRBJ2-1, with D possibly being TRBD1 (6 bases). V was shortened by 3 bases and J by 16 bases, with 13 bases between the two germline ends. CDR1 SEHNR and CDR2 FQNEAQ come from the germline V gene (reference sequence). This CDR3 spans 11 amino acids. CDR3 DNA sequence: TGTGCCAGCAGCTTGGGCCAGGGGTCATTCTTC. The encoded protein is CASSLGQGSFF.

Concerning this clone itself: With a much larger clone just one base away, this may be a read error. V is TRBV20-1 and J is TRBJ2-3; D not resolved. The J call may be incorrect, as the DNA end agrees better with TRBJ1-5. The CDR3 is 14 residues long. Per germline, CDR1 DFQATT and CDR2 SNEGSKA (reference sequence). The CDR3 here is CSARDRISTDTQHF. CDR3 DNA: TGCAGTGCTAGAGATCGAATAAGCACAGATACGCAGCATTTT.

This clone was detected many times. The chain links TRBV3-1 to TRBJ2-5, with D unclear. Germline CDR1 reads LGHDT; CDR2 reads YNNKEL (reference sequence). Trimming took 0 bases from V and 5 from J, leaving 13 bases between them. The CDR3 extends over 15 amino acids. CDR3 loop: CASSQDARSSETQYF. The CDR3 coding sequence is TGTGCCAGCAGCCAAGATGCTCGCAGTTCGGAGACCCAGTACTTC.

This clone was counted at least ten times. The J gene is TRBJ2-5, the V gene TRBV10-2; D unclear. Trimming took 6 bases from V and 5 from J, leaving 13 bases between them. The CDR3 is 13 amino acids. Germline CDR1 is WSHSY and CDR2 is SAAADI. The CDR3 here is CASSPIRVETQYF. The CDR3 DNA sequence: TGCGCCAGCAGCCCAATCCGTGTCGAGACCCAGTACTTC.

This clone was observed at least ten times. With a much larger clone just one base away, this may be a read error. V usage is TRBV5-8 and J usage is TRBJ1-4; 8 nucleotides line up with TRBD1. J gave up 1 base and V 4 bases, and 3 bases lay outside the gene matches. The CDR3 totals 15 residues. Germline V gives CDR1 SGHTS, CDR2 YDEGEE. CDR3 sequence: CASSGTGRTNEKLFF. CDR3 DNA sequence: TGTGCCAGCAGCGGGACAGGTCGAACTAATGAAAAACTGTTTTTT.

This clone was counted a few times. Because the CDR3 is missing its conserved closing phenylalanine or tryptophan, this is likely a read error. Because the CDR3's place on the DNA is in doubt, the DNA is left out and the CDR3 is given as listed by TCRdb. J is TRBJ2-1 and V is TRBV7-3. Germline lookup yields CDR1 SGHTA and CDR2 FQGTGA. The CDR3 comprises 10 residues, both ends counted. The CDR3 sequence: CASSSYRRIR.